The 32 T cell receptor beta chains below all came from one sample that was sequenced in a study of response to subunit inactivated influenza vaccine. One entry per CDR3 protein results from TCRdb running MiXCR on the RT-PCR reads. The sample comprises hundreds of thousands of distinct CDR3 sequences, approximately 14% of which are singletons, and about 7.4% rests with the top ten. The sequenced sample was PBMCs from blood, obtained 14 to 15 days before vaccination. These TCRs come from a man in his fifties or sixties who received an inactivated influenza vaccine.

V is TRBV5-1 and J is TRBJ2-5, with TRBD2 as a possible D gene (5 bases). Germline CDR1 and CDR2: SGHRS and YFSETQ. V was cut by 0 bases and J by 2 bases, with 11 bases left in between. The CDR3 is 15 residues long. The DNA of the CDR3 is TGCGCCAGCAGCTTGGACGGTACGGGGCAAGAGACCCAGTACTTC. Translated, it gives CASSLDGTGQETQYF. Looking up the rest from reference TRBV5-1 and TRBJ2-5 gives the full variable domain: KAGVTQTPRYLIKTRGQQVTLSCSPISGHRSVSWYQQTPGQGLQFLFEYFSETQRNKGNFPGRFSGRQFSNSRSEMNVSTLELGDSALYLCASSLDGTGQETQYFGPGTRLLVL.

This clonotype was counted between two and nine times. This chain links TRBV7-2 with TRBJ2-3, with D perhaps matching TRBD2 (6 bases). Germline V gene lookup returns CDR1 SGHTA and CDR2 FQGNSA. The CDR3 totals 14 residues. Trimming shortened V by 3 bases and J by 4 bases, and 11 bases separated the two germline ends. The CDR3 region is CASSLPGSADTQYF. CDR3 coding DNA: TGTGCCAGCAGCTTGCCCGGGAGCGCAGATACGCAGTATTTT.

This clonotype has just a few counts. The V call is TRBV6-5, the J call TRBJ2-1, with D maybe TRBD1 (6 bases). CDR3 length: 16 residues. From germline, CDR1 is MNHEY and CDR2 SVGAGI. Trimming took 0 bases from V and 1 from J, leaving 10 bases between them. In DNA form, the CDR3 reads TGTGCCAGCAGTTACTCTTGGGACATTTCCTACAATGAGCAGTTCTTC. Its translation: CASSYSWDISYNEQFF.

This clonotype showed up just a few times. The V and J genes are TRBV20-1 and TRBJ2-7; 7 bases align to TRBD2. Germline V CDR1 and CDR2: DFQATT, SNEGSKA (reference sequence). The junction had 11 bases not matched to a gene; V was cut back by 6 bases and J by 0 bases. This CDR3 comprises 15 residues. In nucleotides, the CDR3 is TGCAGTGCCGCCAGCCTAGCGGCCGACTCCTACGAGCAGTACTTC. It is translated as CSAASLAADSYEQYF.

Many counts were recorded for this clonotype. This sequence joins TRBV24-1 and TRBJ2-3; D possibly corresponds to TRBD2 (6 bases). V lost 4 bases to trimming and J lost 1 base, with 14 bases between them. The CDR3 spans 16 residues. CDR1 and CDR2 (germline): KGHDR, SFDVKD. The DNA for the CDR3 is TGTGCCACCAGTGACCCGGGAGAAAAGGGCACAGATACGCAGTATTTT. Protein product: CATSDPGEKGTDTQYF.

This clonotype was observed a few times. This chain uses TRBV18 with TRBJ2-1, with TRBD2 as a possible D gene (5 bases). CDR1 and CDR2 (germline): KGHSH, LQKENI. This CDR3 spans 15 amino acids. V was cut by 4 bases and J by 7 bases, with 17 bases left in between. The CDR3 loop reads CASSHGPLTGNEQFF. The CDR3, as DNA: TGTGCCAGCTCACATGGACCCCTGACGGGGAATGAGCAGTTCTTC.

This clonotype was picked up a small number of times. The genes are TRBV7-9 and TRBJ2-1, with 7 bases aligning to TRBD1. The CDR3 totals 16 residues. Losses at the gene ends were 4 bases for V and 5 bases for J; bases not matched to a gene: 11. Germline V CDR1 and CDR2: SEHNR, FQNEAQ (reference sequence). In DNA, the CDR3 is TGTGCCAGCAGCTATGGGACAGCCCGGGATGACAATGAGCAGTTCTTC. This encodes CASSYGTARDDNEQFF.

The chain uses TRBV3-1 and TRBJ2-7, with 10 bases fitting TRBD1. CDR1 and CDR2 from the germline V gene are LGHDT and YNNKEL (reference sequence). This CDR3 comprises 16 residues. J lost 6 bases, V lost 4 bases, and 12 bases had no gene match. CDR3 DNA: TGTGCCAGCAGCCTCCTCCCCGGGACAGGGGTCGGCGAGCAGTACTTC. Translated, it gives CASSLLPGTGVGEQYF.

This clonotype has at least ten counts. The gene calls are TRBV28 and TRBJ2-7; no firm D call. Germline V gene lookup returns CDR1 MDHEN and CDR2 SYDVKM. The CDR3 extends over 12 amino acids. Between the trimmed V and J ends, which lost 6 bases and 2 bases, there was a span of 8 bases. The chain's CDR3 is CASSLFPYEQYF. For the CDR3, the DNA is TGTGCCAGCAGCTTGTTCCCCTACGAGCAGTACTTC. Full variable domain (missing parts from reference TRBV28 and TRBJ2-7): DVKVTQSSRYLVKRTGEKVFLECVQDMDHENMFWYRQDPGLGLRLIYFSYDVKMKEKGDIPEGYSVSREKKERFSLILESASTNQTSMYLCASSLFPYEQYFGPGTRLTVT.

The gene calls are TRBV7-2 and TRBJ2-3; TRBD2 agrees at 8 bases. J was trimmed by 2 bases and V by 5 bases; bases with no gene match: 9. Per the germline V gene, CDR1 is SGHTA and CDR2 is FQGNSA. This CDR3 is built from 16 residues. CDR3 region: CASSPGGAASTDTQYF. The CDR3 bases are TGTGCCAGCAGCCCGGGGGGGGCGGCCTCCACAGATACGCAGTATTTT. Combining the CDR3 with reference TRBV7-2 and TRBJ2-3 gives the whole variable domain GAGVSQSPSNKVTEKGKDVELRCDPISGHTALYWYRQSLGQGLEFLIYFQGNSAPDKSGLPSDRFSAERTGGSVSTLTIQRTQQEDSAVYLCASSPGGAASTDTQYFGPGTRLTVL.

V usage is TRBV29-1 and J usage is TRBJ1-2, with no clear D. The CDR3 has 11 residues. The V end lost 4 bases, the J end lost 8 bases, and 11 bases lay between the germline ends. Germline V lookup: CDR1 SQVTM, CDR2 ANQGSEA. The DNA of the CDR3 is TGCAGCGTTGTCGATCAGAGAGGCTACACCTTC. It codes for CSVVDQRGYTF.

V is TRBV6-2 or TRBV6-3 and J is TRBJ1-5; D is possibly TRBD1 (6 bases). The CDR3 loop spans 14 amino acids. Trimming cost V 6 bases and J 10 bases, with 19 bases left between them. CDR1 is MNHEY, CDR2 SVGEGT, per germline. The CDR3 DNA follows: TGTGCCAGCAGAGACCCGGACAGTCTGCGACCCCAGCATTTT. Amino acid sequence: CASRDPDSLRPQHF.

The CDR3 DNA is TGCGCCAGCAGCCCCCAAGAGTGGGCCTCCCCTTCCTACGAGCAGTACTTC. Its translation: CASSPQEWASPSYEQYF. This chain uses TRBV4-1 with TRBJ2-7; D unresolved. V shed 4 bases and J shed 1 base, with 20 bases lying between them. This CDR3 comprises 17 residues. In germline, CDR1 is MGHRA, CDR2 YSYEKL.

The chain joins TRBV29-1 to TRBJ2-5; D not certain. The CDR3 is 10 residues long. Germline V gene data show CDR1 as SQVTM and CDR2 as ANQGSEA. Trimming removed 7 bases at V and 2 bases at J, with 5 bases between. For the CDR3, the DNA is TGCAGCGGCCTTCAAGAGACCCAGTACTTC. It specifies CSGLQETQYF.

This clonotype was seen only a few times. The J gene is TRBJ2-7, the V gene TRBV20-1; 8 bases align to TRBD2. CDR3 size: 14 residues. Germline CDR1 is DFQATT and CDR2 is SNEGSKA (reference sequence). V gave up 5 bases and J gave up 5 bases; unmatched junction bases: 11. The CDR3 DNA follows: TGCAGTGCTGAAACGGGACTAGTTCTCCACGAGCAGTACTTC. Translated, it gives CSAETGLVLHEQYF.

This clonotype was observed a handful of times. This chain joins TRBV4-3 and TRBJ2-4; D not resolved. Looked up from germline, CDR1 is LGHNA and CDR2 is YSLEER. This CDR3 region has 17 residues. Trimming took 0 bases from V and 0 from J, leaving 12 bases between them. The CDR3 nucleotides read TGCGCCAGCAGCCAAGACGGCCACCAATTAGCCAAAAACATTCAGTACTTC. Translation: CASSQDGHQLAKNIQYF.

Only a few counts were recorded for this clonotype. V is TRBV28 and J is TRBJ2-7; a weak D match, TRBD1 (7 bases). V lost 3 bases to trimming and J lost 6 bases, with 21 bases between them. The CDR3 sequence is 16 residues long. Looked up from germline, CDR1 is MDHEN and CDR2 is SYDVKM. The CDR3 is CASSFTPGGQLREQYF. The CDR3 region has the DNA TGTGCCAGCAGTTTCACGCCAGGGGGGCAGCTCCGCGAGCAGTACTTC.

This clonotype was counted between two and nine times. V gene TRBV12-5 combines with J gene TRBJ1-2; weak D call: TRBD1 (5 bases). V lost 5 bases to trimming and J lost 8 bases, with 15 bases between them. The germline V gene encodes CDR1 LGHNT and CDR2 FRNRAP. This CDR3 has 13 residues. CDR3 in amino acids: CASGQGEIGGYTF. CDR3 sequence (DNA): TGTGCTAGTGGTCAAGGGGAAATTGGCGGCTACACCTTC.

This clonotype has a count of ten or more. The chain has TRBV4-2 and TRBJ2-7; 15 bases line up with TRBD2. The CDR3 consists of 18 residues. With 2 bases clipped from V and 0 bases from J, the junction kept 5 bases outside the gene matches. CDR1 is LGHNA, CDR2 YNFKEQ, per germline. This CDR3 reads CASSQPGTSGRHSYEQYF. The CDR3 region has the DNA TGTGCCAGCAGCCAACCCGGGACTAGCGGGAGGCACTCCTACGAGCAGTACTTC.

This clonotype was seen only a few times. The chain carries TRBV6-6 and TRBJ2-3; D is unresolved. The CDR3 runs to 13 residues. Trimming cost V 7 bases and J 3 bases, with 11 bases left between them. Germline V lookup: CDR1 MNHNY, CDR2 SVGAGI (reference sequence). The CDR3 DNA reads TGTGCCAGCATCCTCCCTGGGACAGATACGCAGTATTTT. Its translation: CASILPGTDTQYF.

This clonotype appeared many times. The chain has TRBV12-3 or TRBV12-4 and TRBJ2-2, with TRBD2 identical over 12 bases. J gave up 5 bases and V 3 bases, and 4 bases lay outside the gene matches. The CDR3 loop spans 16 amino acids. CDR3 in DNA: TGTGCCAGCAGTTTGGGGACTAGCGGGCGGACCGGGGAGCTGTTTTTT. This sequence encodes CASSLGTSGRTGELFF.

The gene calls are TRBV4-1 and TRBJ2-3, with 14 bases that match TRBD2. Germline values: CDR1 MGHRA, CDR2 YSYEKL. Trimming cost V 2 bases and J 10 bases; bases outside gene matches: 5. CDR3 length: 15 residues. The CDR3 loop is CASSQLGLAGAAQYF. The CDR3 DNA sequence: TGCGCCAGCAGCCAACTGGGACTAGCGGGAGCTGCGCAGTATTTT.

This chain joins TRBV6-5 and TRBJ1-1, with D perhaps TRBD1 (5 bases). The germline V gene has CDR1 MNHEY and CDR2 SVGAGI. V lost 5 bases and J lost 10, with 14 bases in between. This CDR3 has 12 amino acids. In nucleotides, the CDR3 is TGTGCCAGCAGTGCCCGGACAAGCGTAGCTTTCTTT. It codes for CASSARTSVAFF.

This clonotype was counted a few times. This CDR3 reads CASSSLRVPNTEAFF. The CDR3 DNA is TGTGCCAGCAGCTCACTCAGGGTACCGAACACTGAAGCTTTCTTT. The rearrangement links TRBV7-9 to TRBJ1-1; D perhaps matches TRBD1 (5 bases). This CDR3 region has 15 residues. Germline V gene lookup returns CDR1 SEHNR and CDR2 FQNEAQ (reference sequence). The V gene lost 4 bases and the J gene lost 1 base, with 13 bases spanning the gap.

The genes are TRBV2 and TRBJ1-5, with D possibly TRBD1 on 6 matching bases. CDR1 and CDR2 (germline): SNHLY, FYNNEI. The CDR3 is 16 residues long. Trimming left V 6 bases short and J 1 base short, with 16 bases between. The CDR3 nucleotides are TGTGCCAGCAGGGAGAGTGGTCAGGGGAGCAATCAGCCCCAGCATTTT. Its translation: CASRESGQGSNQPQHF.

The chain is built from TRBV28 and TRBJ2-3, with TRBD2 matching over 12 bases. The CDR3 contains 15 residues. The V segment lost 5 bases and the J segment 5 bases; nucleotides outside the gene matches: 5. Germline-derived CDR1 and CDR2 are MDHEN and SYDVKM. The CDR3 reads CASSALAGGRDTQYF. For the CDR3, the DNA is TGTGCCAGCAGTGCTCTAGCGGGAGGGAGAGATACGCAGTATTTT. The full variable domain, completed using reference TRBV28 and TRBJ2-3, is DVKVTQSSRYLVKRTGEKVFLECVQDMDHENMFWYRQDPGLGLRLIYFSYDVKMKEKGDIPEGYSVSREKKERFSLILESASTNQTSMYLCASSALAGGRDTQYFGPGTRLTVL.

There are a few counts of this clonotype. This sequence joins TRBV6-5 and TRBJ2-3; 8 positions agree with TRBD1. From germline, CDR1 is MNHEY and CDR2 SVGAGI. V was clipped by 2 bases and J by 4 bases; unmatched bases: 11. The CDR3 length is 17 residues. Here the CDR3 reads CASSYTPGGIWADTQYF. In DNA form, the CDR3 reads TGTGCCAGCAGTTACACCCCAGGGGGCATTTGGGCAGATACGCAGTATTTT.

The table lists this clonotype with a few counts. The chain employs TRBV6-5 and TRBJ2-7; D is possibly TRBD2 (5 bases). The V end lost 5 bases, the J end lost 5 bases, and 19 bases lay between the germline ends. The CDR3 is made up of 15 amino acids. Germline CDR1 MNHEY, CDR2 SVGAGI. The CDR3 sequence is CASSNPARGSNEQYF. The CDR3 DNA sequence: TGTGCCAGCAGTAACCCCGCCCGGGGATCGAACGAGCAGTACTTC.

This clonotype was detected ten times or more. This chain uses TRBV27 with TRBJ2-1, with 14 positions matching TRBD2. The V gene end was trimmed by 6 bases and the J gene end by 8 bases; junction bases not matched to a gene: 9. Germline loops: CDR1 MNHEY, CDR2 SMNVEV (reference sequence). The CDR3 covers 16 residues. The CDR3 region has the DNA TGTGCCAGCAGCCAGACTAGCGGGAGGGGGGGCTATGAGCAGTTCTTC. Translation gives CASSQTSGRGGYEQFF.

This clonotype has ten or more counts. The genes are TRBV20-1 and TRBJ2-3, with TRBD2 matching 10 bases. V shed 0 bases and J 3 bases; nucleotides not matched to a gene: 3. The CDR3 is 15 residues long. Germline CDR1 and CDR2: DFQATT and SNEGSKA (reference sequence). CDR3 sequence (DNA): TGCAGTGCTAGAGATCCTAGCGGGGGAACAGATACGCAGTATTTT. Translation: CSARDPSGGTDTQYF.

The CDR3 region has the DNA TGTGCCAGCAGTTCCCGACAAGTGGAGGATCAGCCCCAGCATTTT. Translating it yields CASSSRQVEDQPQHF. This chain joins TRBV12-3 or TRBV12-4 and TRBJ1-5; the D is unclear. The V gene lost 4 bases and the J gene lost 5 bases, with 15 bases spanning the gap. This CDR3 has 15 amino acids.

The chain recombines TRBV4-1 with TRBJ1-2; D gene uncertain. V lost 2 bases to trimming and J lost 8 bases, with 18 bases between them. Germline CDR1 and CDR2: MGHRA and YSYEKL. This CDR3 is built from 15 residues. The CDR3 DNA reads TGCGCCAGCAGCCAACCAGAGAGGTCAGGTCGCGGCTACACCTTC. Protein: CASSQPERSGRGYTF.